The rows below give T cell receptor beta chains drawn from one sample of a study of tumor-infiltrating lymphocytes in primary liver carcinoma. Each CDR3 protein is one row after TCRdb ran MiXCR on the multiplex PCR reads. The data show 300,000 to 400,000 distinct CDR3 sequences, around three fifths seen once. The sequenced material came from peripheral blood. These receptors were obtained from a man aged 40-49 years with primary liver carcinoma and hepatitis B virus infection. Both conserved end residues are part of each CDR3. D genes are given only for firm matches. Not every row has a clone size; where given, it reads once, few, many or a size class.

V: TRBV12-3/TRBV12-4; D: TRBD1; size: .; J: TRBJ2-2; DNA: TGTGCCAGCACTACAACCGGGACAGGGGTCGCTGGGGAGCTGTTTTTT; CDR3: CASTTTGTGVAGELFF
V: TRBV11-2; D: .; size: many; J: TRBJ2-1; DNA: TGTGCCAGCAGCTTCCGACCCCGTAACAATGAGCAGTTCTTC; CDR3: CASSFRPRNNEQFF
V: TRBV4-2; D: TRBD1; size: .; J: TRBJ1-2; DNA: TGTACCAGCAGCCAAGATTTAGACAGGGGTGGCTATGGCTACACCTTC; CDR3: CTSSQDLDRGGYGYTF
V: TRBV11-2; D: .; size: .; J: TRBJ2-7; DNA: TGTGCCAGCAGCGAACATTGTGGTGAGCAGTACTTC; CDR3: CASSEHCGEQYF
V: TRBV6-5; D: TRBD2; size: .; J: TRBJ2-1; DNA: TGTACCAGCAGTTACAGGCTAGCGGTCTACAATGAGCAGTTCTTC; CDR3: CTSSYRLAVYNEQFF
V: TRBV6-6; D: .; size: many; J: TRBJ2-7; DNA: TGTGCCAGCGATACAGGTTTCGGGGCGAACGAGCAGTACTTC; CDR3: CASDTGFGANEQYF
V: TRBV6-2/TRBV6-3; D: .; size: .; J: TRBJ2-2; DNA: TGTGCCGGGGGGCCTGGGACCGGGGAGCTGTTTTTT; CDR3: CAGGPGTGELFF
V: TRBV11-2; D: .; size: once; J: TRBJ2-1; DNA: TGTGCCAGCAGCTTAGGGCCGAGCAATGAGCAGCTCTTC; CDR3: CASSLGPSNEQLF
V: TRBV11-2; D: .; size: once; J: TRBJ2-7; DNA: TGCGCCAGCAGCTTCCTCGGGATAGGGTCGTACGAGCAGTACTTC; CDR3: CASSFLGIGSYEQYF
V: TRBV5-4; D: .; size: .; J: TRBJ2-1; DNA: TGTGCCAGCAGCATCAACGACCTTGAGCAGTTCTTC; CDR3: CASSINDLEQFF
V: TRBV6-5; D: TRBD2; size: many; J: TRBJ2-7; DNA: TGTGCCAGCCGCGGGAGCCGTTACGAGCAGTACTTC; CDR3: CASRGSRYEQYF
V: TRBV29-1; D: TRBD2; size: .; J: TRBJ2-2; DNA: TGCGGCACCCGACTAGCGGGAGCGAACACCGGGGAGCTGTTTTTT; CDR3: CGTRLAGANTGELFF
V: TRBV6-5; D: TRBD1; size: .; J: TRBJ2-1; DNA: TGTGCCAGCCGACAGGGTTTGGGCAATGAGCAGTTCTTC; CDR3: CASRQGLGNEQFF
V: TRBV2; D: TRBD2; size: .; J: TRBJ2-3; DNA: TGTGCCAGCGGGGGAGTAGCGGGAGCTCTAGATACGCAGTATTTT; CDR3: CASGGVAGALDTQYF
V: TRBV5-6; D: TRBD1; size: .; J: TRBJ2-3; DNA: TGTGCCAGCAGCCCCGGGACAGGAATTAGCACAGATACGCAGTATTTT; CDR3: CASSPGTGISTDTQYF
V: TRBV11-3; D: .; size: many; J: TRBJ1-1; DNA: TGTGCCAGCAGCTTTATGTTGAACACTGAAGCTTTCTTT; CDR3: CASSFMLNTEAFF
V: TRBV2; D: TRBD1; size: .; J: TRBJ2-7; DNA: TGTGCCAGCAGACCTCCGGCCGGGCAGGGGGCGATTGAGCAGTACTTC; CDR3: CASRPPAGQGAIEQYF
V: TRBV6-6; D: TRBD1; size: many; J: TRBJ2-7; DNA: TGTGCCAGCAGTTACCCTGGGACAGCCCCCTCCTACGAGCAGTACTTC; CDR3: CASSYPGTAPSYEQYF
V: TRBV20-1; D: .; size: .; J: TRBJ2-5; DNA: TGCAGTGCTACATCAGTGGGCCAAGAGACCCAGTACTTC; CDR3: CSATSVGQETQYF
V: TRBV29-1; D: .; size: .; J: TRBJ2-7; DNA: TGCAGCGTTGATGGCGGGCCGCGCGAGCAGTACTTC; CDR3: CSVDGGPREQYF
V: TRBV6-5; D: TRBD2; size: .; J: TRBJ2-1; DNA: TGTGCCAGCAGGAACCCAACGGGACTAGTGGGAGGAATACCCTACAATGAGCAGTTCTTC; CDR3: CASRNPTGLVGGIPYNEQFF
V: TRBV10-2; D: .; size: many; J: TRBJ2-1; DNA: TGCGCCACCTCGTTTGGGGTGGATGAGCAGTTCTTC; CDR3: CATSFGVDEQFF
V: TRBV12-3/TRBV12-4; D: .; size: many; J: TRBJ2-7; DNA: TGTGCCAGCAGTGCGATGGCGGGCTTGTCCTACGAGCAGTACTTC; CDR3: CASSAMAGLSYEQYF
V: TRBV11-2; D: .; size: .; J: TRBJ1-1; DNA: TGTGCCAGGAGCCCCCTGGGGAATGAAGCTTTCTTT; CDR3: CARSPLGNEAFF
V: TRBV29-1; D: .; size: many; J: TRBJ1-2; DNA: TGCAGCGTTGGGCCGCTTGAAGATGGCTACACCTTC; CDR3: CSVGPLEDGYTF
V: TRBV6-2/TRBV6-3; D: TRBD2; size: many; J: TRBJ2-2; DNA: TGTGCCAGCAGCCCCGGGACTAGCGTTAGGGAGCTGTTTTTT; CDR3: CASSPGTSVRELFF
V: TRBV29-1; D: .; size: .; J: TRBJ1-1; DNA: TGCAGGGTTGAGGAGGGAATGGTGAACGCTGAAGCTTTCTTT; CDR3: CRVEEGMVNAEAFF
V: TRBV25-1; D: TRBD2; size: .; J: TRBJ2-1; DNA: TGTGCCAGCAGTGGGGTAGCGGGAGGTGAGCAGTTCTTC; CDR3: CASSGVAGGEQFF
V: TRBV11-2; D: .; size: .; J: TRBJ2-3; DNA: TGTGCCATCAGCTTGGAGAGGGGGAGGGCAGATACGCAGTATTTT; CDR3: CAISLERGRADTQYF
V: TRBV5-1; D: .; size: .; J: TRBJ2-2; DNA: TGCGCCAGCAGCCCGTGGGCCAGGGTGGACACCGGGGAGCTGTTTTTT; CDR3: CASSPWARVDTGELFF
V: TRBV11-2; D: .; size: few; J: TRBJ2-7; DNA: TGTGCCGGCAGCTTAGCCGTTGGAGACGGGACCGACGAGCAGTACTTC; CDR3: CAGSLAVGDGTDEQYF
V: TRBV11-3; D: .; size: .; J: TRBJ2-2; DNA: TGTGACAGCAGCTTAGATCGCGGGAATCACGGGGAGCTGTTTTTT; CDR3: CDSSLDRGNHGELFF
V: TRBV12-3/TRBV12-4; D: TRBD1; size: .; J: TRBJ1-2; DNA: TGTACCAGCAGACCCGGGACAGGGTTCTCTGGCTACACCTTC; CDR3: CTSRPGTGFSGYTF
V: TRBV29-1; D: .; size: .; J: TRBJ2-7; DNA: TGCAGCGTTGGCGGGACGGTAATCTCAGACGAGCAGTACTTC; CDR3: CSVGGTVISDEQYF
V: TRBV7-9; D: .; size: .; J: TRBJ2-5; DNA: TGTTCCAGCAGCTTAGATGCAGGGCTGCAGACCCAGTACTTC; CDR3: CSSSLDAGLQTQYF
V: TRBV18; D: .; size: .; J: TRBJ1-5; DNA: TGTGCCAGCTCACCGGAGGACAGTAGCAATCAGCCCCAGCATTTT; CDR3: CASSPEDSSNQPQHF
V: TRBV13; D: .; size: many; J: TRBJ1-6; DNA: TGTGCCAGCAGGGACGGGGCGAGTAATTCACCCCTCCACTTT; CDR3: CASRDGASNSPLHF
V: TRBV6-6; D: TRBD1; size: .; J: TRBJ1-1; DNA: TGTGCCAGCAGTTACTTGGCGGACAGGGCAAACAATGAAGCTTTCTTT; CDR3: CASSYLADRANNEAFF
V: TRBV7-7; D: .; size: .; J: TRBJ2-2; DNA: TGTGCTAGCAGCTTAGTTCAGGGTCGGGAGCTGTTTTTT; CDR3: CASSLVQGRELFF
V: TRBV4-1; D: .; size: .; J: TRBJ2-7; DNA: TGCACCAACAGCCAAGCACCAGGGAACCCTTCCTACGAGCAGTACTTC; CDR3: CTNSQAPGNPSYEQYF
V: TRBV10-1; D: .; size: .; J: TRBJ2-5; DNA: TGCGCCAGCAGTGGTACGGGAGAGGAGACCCAGTACTTC; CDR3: CASSGTGEETQYF
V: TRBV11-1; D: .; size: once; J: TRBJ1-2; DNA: TGTGCCAGCAGCTTAACCAAGAACTATGGCTACATCTTT; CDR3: CASSLTKNYGYIF
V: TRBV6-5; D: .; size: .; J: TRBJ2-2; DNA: TGTGCCAGCAGGATCGGGACGGGGAACACCGGGGAGCTGTTTTTT; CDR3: CASRIGTGNTGELFF
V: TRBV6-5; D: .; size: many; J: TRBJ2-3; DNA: TGTGCCAGCAGTCCGAACCGGGACTGGAACACAGATACGCAGTATTTT; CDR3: CASSPNRDWNTDTQYF
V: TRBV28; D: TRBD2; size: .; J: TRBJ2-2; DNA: TGTGCCAGCAGTTTGGCGGGGGGCGGGAGAGCAGCCGGGGAGCTGTTTTTT; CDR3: CASSLAGGGRAAGELFF
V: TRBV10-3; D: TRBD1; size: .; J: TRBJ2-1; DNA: TGTGCCATCACTGACCTGACAGGGAATGAGCAGTTCTTC; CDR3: CAITDLTGNEQFF